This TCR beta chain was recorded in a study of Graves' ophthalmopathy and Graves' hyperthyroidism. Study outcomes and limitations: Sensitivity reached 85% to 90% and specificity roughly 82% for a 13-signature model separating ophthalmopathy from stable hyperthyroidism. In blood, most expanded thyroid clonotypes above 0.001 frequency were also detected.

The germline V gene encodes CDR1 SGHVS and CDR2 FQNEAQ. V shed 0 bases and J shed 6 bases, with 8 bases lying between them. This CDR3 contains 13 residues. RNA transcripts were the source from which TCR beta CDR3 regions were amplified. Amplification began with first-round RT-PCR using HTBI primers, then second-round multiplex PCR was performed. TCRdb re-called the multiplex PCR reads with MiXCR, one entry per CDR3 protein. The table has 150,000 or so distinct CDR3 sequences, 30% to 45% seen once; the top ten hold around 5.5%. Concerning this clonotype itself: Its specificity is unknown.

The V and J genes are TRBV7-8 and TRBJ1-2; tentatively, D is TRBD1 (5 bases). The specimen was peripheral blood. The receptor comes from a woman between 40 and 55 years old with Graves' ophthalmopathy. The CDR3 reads CASSLAGGNGYTF. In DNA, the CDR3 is TGTGCCAGCAGCTTAGCCGGGGGTAATGGCTACACCTTC.